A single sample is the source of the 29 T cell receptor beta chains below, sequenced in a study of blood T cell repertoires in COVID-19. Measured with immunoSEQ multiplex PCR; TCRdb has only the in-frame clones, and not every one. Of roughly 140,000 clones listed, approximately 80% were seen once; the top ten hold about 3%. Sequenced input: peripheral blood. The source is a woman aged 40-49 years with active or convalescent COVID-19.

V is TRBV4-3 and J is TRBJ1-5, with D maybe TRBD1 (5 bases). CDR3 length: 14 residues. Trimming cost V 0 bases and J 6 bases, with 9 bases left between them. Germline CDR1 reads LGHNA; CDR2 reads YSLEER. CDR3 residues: CASSQDLGVQPQHF. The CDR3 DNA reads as TGCGCCAGCAGCCAAGATCTAGGGGTTCAGCCCCAGCATTTT.

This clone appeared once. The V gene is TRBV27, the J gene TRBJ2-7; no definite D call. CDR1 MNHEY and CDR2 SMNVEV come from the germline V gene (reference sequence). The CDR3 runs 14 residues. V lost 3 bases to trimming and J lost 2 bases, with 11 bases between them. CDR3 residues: CASSFSSSTYEQYF. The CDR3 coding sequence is TGTGCCAGCAGTTTTTCGTCCAGTACCTACGAGCAGTACTTC.

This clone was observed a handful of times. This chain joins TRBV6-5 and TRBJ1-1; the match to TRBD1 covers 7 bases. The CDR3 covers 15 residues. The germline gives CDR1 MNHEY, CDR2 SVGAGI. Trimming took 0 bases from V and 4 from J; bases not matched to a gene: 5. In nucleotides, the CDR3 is TGTGCCAGCAGTTACTCGCCCGACAGGGCCACTGAAGCTTTCTTT. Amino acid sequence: CASSYSPDRATEAFF.

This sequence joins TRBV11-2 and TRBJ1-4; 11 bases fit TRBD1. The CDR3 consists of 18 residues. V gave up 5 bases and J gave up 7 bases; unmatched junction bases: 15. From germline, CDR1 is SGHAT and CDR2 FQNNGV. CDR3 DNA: TGTGCCAGCAGCCCTTCGAACTACGGACAGGGGGCGCGTGAAAAACTGTTTTTT. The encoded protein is CASSPSNYGQGAREKLFF.

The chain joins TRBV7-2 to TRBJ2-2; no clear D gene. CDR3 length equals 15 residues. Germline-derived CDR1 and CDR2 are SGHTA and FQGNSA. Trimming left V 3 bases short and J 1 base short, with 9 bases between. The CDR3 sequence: CASSFSPRNTGELFF. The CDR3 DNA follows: TGTGCCAGCAGCTTCTCCCCCCGGAACACCGGGGAGCTGTTTTTT.

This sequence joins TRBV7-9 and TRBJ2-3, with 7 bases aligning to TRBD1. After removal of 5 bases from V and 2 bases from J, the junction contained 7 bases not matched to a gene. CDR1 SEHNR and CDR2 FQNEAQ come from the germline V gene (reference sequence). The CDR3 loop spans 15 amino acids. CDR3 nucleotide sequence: TGTGCCAGCAGCGACAGGGTTGGTACCACAGATACGCAGTATTTT. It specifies CASSDRVGTTDTQYF.

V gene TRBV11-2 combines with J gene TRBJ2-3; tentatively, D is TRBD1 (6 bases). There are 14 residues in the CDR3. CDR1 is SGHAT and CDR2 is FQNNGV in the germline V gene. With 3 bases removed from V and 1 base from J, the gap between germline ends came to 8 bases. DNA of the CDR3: TGTGCCAGCAGCTTGAACAGGGGCACAGATACGCAGTATTTT. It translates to CASSLNRGTDTQYF.

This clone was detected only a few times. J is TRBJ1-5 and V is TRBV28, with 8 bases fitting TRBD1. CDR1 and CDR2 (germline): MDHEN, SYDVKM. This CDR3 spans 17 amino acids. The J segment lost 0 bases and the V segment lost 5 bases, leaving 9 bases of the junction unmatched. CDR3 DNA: TGTGCCAGCAGTCCCGACAGGGGCCGACATAGCAATCAGCCCCAGCATTTT. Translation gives CASSPDRGRHSNQPQHF.

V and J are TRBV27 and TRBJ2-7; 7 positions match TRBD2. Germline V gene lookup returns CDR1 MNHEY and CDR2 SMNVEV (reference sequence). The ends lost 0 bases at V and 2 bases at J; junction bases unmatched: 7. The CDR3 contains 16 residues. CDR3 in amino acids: CASSLSNWGLPYEQYF. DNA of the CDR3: TGTGCCAGCAGTTTATCTAACTGGGGACTACCCTACGAGCAGTACTTC.

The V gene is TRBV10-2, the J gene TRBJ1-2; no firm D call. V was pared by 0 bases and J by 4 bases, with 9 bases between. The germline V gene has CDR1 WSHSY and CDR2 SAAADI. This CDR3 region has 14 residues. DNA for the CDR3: TGCGCCAGCAGTGAGTCGATCGGAGTCTATGGCTACACCTTC. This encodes CASSESIGVYGYTF.

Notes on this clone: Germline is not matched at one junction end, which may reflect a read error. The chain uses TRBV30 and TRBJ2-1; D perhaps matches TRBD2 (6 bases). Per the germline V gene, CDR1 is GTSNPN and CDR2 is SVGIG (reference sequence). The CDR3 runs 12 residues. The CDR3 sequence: CAGTSSYNEQFF. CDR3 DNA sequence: TGCGCCGGGACTTCCTCCTACAATGAGCAGTTCTTC.

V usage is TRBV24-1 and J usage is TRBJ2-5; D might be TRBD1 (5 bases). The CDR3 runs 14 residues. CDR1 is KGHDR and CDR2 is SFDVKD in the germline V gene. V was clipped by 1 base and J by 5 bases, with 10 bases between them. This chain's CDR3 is CATSDFVQAETQYF. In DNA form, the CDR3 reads TGTGCCACCAGTGATTTTGTACAGGCTGAGACCCAGTACTTC.

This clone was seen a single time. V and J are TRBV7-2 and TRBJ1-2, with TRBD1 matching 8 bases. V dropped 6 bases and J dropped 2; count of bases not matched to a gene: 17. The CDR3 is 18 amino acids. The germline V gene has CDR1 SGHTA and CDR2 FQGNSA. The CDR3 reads CASSLNGQGPIPNYGYTF. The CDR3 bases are TGTGCCAGCAGTCTTAATGGACAGGGACCAATCCCGAACTATGGCTACACCTTC.

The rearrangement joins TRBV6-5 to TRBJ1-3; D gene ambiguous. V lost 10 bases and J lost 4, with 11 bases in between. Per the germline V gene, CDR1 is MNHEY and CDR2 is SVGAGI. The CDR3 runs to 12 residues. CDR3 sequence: CANRGTGNTIYF. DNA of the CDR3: TGTGCCAACCGGGGAACCGGAAACACCATATATTTT.

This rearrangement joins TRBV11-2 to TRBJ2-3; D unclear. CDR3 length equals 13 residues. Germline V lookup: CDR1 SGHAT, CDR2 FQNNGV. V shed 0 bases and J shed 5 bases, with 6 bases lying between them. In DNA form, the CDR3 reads TGTGCCAGCAGCTTAGATCGGGTAGATACGCAGTATTTT. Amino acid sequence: CASSLDRVDTQYF.

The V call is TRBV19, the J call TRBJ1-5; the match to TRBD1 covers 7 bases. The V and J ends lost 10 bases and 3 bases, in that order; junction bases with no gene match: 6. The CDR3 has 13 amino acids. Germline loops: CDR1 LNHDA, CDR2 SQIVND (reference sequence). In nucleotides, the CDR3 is TGTGCCACCACAGGGGCTATCAATCAGCCCCAGCATTTT. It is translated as CATTGAINQPQHF.

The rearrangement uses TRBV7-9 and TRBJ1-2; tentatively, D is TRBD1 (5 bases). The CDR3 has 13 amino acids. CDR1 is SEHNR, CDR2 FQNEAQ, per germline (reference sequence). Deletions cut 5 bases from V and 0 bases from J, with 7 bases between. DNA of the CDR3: TGTGCCAGCAGCCGGACACCTAACTATGGCTACACCTTC. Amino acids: CASSRTPNYGYTF.

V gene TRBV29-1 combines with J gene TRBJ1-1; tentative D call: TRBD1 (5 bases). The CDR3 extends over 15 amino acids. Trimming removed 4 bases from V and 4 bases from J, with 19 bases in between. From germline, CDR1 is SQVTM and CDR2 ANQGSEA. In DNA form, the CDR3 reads TGCAGCGTTGCTTTTACGGGCAGGGTGGGCACTGAAGCTTTCTTT. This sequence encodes CSVAFTGRVGTEAFF.

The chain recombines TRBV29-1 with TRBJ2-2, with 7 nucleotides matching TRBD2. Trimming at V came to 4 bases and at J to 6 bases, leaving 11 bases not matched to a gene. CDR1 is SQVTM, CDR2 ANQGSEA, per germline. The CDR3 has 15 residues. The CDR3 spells CSVGLTSRVSGELFF. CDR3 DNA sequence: TGCAGCGTTGGATTGACTAGCCGAGTGTCCGGGGAGCTGTTTTTT.

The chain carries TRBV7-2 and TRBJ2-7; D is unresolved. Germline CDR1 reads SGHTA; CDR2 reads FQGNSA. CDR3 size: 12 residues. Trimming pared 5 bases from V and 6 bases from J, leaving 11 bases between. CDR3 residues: CASSLRRGEQYF. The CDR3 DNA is TGTGCCAGCAGCCTACGCCGAGGCGAGCAGTACTTC.

The CDR3 reads CASSLDRHSYNEQFF. CDR3 nucleotide sequence: TGTGCCAGCAGCCTAGACAGGCACTCCTACAATGAGCAGTTCTTC. The genes are TRBV6-5 and TRBJ2-1; the D gene is possibly TRBD1 (6 bases). This CDR3 comprises 15 residues. Trimming left V 6 bases short and J 0 bases short, with 12 bases between. CDR1 is MNHEY and CDR2 is SVGAGI in the germline V gene.

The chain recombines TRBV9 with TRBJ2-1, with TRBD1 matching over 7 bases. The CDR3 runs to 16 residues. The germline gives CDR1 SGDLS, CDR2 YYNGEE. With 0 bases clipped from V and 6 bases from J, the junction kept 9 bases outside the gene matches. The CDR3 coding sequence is TGTGCCAGCAGCGTAGCTACGCGACAGGGTAGCAATGAGCAGTTCTTC. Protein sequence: CASSVATRQGSNEQFF. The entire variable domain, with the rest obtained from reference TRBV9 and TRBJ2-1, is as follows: DSGVTQTPKHLITATGQRVTLRCSPRSGDLSVYWYQQSLDQGLQFLIQYYNGEERAKGNILERFSAQQFPDLHSELNLSSLELGDSALYFCASSVATRQGSNEQFFGPGTRLTVL.

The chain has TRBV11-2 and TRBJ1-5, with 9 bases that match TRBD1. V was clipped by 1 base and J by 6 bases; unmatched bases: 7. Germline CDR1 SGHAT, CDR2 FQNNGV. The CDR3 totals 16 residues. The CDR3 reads CASSLGGQGRGQPQHF. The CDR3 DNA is TGTGCCAGCAGCTTAGGGGGACAGGGACGAGGTCAGCCCCAGCATTTT.

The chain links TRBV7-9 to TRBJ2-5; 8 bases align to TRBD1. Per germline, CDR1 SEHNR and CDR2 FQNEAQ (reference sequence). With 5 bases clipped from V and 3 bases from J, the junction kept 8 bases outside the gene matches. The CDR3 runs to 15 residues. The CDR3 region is CASSPWGQAKETQYF. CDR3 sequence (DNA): TGTGCCAGCAGCCCATGGGGACAGGCCAAAGAGACCCAGTACTTC.

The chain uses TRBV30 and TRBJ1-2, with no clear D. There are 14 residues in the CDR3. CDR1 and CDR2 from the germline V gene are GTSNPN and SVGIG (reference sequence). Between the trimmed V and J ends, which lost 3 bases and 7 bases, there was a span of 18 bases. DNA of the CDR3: TGTGCCTGGAGCGGGAGTTTATCCCCCATTGGCTACACCTTC. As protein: CAWSGSLSPIGYTF.

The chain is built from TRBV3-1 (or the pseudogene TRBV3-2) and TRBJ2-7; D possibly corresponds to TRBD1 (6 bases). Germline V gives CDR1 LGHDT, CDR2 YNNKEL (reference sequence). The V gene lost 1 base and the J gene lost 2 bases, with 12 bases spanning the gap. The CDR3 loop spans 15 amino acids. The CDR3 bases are TGTGCCAGCAGCCAAGGGACAGCACGCCCCTACGAGCAGTACTTC. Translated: CASSQGTARPYEQYF.

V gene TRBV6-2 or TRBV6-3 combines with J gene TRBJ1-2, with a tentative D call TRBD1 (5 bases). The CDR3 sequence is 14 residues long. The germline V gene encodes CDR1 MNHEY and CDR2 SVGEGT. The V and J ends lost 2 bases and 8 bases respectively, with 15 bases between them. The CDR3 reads CASSYGQTVGGYTF. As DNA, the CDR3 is TGTGCCAGCAGTTACGGACAAACAGTAGGAGGCTACACCTTC.

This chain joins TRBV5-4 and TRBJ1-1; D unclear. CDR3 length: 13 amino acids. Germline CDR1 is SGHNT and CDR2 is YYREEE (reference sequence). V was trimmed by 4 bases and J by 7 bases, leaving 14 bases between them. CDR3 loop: CASSGEGNGEAFF. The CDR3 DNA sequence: TGTGCCAGCAGCGGGGAGGGCAATGGTGAAGCTTTCTTT.

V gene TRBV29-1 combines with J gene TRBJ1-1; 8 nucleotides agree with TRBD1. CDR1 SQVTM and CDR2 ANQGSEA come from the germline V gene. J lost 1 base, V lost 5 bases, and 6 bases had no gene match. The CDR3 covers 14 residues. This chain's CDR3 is CSVTWTGSNTEAFF. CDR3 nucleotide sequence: TGCAGCGTTACCTGGACAGGGTCGAACACTGAAGCTTTCTTT.